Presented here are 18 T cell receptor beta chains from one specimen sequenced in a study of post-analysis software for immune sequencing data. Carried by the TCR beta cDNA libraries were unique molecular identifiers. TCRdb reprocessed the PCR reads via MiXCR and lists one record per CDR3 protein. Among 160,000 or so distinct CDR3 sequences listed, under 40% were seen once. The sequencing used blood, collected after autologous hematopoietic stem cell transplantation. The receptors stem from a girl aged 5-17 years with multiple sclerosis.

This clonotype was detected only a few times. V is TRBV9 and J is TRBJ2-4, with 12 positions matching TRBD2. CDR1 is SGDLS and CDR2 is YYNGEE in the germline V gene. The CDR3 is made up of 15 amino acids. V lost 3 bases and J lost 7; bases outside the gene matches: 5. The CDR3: CASSGLAGGGNIQYF. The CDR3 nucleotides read TGTGCCAGCAGCGGGCTAGCGGGAGGGGGCAACATTCAGTACTTC.

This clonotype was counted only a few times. The CDR3 loop reads CASSPEGTGNNEQFF. CDR3 nucleotide sequence: TGTGCCAGCAGCCCGGAGGGGACAGGGAATAATGAGCAGTTCTTC. The chain combines TRBV5-6 with TRBJ2-1; TRBD1 agrees at 9 bases. The CDR3 is 15 residues long. J was trimmed by 7 bases and V by 4 bases; bases with no gene match: 9. Per germline, CDR1 SGHDT and CDR2 YYEEEE.

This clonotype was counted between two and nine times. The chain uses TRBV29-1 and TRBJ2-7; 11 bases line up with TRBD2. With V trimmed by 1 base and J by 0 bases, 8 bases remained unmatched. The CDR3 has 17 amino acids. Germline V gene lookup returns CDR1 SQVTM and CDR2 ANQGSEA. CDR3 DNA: TGCAGCGTTGAAGGTGTAGAGGGACTAGCGGCCTCCTACGAGCAGTACTTC. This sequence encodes CSVEGVEGLAASYEQYF.

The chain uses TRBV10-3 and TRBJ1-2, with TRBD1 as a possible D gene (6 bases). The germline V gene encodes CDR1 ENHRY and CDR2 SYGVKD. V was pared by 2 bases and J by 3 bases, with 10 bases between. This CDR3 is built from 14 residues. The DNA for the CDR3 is TGTGCCATCAGTGAGCCCACAGGGCACTATGGCTACACCTTC. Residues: CAISEPTGHYGYTF.

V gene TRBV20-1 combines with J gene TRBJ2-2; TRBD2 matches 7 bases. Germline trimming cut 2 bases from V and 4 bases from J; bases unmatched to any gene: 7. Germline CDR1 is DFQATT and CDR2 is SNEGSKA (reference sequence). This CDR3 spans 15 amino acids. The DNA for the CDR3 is TGCAGTGCTAGATCTGGACTAGGGGCCACCGGGGAGCTGTTTTTT. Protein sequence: CSARSGLGATGELFF.

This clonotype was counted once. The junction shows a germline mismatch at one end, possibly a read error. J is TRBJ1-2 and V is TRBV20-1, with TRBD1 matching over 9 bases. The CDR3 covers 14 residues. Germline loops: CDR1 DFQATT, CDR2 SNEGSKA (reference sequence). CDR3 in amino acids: CSARDRERAVGCTF. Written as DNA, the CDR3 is TGCAGTGCTCGGGACAGGGAGAGGGCGGTTGGCTGCACCTTC.

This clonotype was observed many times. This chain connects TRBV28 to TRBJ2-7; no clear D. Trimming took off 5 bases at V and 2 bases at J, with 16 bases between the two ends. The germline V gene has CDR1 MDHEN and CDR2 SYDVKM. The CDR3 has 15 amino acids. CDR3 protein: CASSRSGAVAYEQYF. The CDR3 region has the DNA TGTGCCAGCAGTCGGTCCGGAGCCGTAGCCTACGAGCAGTACTTC.

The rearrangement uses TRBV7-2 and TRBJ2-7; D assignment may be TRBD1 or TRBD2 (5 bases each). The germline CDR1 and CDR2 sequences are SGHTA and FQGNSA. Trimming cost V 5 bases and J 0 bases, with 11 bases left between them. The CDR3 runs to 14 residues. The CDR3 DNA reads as TGTGCCAGCAGCCCCCGGGACGCCTCCTACGAGCAGTACTTC. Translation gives CASSPRDASYEQYF.

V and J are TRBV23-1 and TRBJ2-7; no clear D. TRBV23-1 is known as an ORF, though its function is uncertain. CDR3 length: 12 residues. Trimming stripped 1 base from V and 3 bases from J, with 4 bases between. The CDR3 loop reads CASSQFHYEQYF. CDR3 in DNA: TGCGCCAGCAGTCAATTCCACTACGAGCAGTACTTC.

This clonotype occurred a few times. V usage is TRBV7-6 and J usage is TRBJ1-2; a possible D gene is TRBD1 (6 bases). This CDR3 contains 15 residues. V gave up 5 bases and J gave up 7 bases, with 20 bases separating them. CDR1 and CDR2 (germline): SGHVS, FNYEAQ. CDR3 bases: TGTGCCAGCAGCCCGAACAGGGTCCCTCGTCTTGGCTACACCTTC. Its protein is CASSPNRVPRLGYTF.

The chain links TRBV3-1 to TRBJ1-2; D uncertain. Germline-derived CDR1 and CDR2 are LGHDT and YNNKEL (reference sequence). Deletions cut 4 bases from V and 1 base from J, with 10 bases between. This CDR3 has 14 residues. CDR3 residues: CASSLVPRNYGYTF. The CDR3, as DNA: TGTGCCAGCAGCCTTGTACCGCGTAACTATGGCTACACCTTC.

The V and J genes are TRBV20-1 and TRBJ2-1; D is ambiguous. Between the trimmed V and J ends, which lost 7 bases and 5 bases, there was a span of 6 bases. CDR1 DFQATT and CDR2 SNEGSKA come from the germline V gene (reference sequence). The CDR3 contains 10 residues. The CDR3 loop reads CSVWNNEQFF. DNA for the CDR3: TGCAGTGTCTGGAACAATGAGCAGTTCTTC.

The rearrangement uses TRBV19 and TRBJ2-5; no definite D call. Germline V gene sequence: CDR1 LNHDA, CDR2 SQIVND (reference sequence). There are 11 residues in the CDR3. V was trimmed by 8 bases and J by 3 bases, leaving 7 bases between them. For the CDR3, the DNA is TGTGCCAGTGCCCTAAAAGAGACCCAGTACTTC. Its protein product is CASALKETQYF.

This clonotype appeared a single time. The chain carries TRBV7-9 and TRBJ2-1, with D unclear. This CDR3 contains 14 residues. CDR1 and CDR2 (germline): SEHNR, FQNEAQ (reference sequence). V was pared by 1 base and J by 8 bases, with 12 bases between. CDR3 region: CASSLVRARDEQFF. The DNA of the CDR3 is TGTGCCAGCAGCTTAGTAAGGGCTAGGGATGAGCAGTTCTTC.

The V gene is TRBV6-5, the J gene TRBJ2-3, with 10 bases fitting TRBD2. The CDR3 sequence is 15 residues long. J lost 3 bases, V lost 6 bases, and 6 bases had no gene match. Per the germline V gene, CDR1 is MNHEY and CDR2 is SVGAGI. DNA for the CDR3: TGTGCCAGCAGGCGGGAACTAGCGGGAACAGATACGCAGTATTTT. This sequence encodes CASRRELAGTDTQYF.

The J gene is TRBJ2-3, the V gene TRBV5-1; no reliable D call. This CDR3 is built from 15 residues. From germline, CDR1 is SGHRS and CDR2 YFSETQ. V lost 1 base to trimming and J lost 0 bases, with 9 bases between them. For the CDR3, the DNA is TGCGCCAGCAGCTTGCCTTACCCTAGCACAGATACGCAGTATTTT. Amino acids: CASSLPYPSTDTQYF. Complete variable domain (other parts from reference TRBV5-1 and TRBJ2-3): KAGVTQTPRYLIKTRGQQVTLSCSPISGHRSVSWYQQTPGQGLQFLFEYFSETQRNKGNFPGRFSGRQFSNSRSEMNVSTLELGDSALYLCASSLPYPSTDTQYFGPGTRLTVL.

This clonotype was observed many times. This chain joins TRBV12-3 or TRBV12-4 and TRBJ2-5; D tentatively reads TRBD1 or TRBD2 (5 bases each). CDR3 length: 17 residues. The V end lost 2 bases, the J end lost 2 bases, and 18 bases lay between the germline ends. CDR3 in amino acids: CASSLFKGLGGQETQYF. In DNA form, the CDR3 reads TGTGCCAGCAGTTTATTTAAGGGGTTGGGCGGGCAAGAGACCCAGTACTTC.

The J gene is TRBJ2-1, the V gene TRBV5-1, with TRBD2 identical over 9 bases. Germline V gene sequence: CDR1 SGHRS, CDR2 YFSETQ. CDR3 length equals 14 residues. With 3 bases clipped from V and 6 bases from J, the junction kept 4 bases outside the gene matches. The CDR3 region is CASSSMTSGNEQFF. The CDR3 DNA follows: TGCGCCAGCAGCTCCATGACTAGCGGCAATGAGCAGTTCTTC.